The source of this T cell receptor (beta chain) is a study of CD8+ T cells in alopecia areata. Study information: The SALT score measured affected scalp surface percentage in treated patients.

Trimming stripped 0 bases from V and 10 bases from J, with 6 bases between. Germline CDR1 GTSNPN, CDR2 SVGIG (reference sequence). The CDR3 has 11 residues. Treatment noted: oral pan-JAK inhibitor, 5-10 mg twice daily. Researchers took lesional scalp punch biopsies and peripheral blood from people who were alopecia areata patients. TCR sequencing used cDNA made by reverse transcription of extracted RNA. The method was immunoSEQ multiplex PCR; TCRdb's version includes in-frame clones alone and lacks a portion of them. The data contain 190,000 or so clones, roughly three fifths of them seen just once; the ten biggest clones take up approximately 3.4%.

V usage is TRBV30 and J usage is TRBJ1-4; possibly TRBD1 for D (5 bases). The sequencing here drew on CD4+ T cells sorted from blood, taken at week 4, from a patient treated with tofacitinib. The sequence came from a human donor with alopecia areata. The CDR3 spells CAWSVQGKLFF. In DNA form, the CDR3 reads TGTGCCTGGAGTGTCCAGGGAAAACTGTTTTTT. Supplemented by reference TRBV30 and TRBJ1-4, the full variable domain reads SQTIHQWPATLVQPVGSPLSLECTVEGTSNPNLYWYRQAAGRGLQLLFYSVGIGQISSEVPQNLSASRPQDRQFILSSKKLLLSDSGFYLCAWSVQGKLFFGSGTQLSVL.